These 16 T cell receptor beta chains share one sample of origin, sequenced in a study of identical twins. TCRdb recomputed calls from the 5' RACE reads with MiXCR, one row per CDR3 protein. The sample gives 500,000 or so distinct CDR3 sequences, 14% of which show up once; 0.4% to 0.55% is in the top ten. These data are also associated with another study on yellow fever vaccine responses in identical twins.

Sample: CD4+ T cells sorted from blood. These receptors came from a woman in her late teens or twenties in good health.

A single count supports this clonotype. One end of the junction does not line up with germline, which may come from a read error. The chain is built from TRBV2 and TRBJ2-3, with 7 bases matching TRBD1. There are 15 residues in the CDR3. CDR1 and CDR2 from the germline V gene are SNHLY and FYNNEI. The CDR3 nucleotides are TGTGCCAGCAGGAAAGCAGGGAAAGGGACAGATACGCAGTACTTT. This translates into CASRKAGKGTDTQYF. The full variable domain, with the rest looked up from reference TRBV2 and TRBJ2-3, is EPEVTQTPSHQVTQMGQEVILRCVPISNHLYFYWYRQILGQKVEFLVSFYNNEISEKSEIFDDQFSVERPDGSNFTLKIRSTKLEDSAMYFCASRKAGKGTDTQYFGPGTRLTVL.

This clonotype was observed a few times. The chain uses TRBV27 and TRBJ2-7, with D perhaps TRBD1 (6 bases). CDR1 is MNHEY and CDR2 is SMNVEV in the germline V gene (reference sequence). Between the trimmed V and J ends, which lost 10 bases and 5 bases, there was a span of 15 bases. The CDR3 is 12 residues long. CDR3 residues: CATIRDIHEQYF. The CDR3 DNA is TGTGCCACTATAAGGGACATCCACGAGCAGTACTTC.

This clonotype was seen only a few times. The chain has TRBV7-9 and TRBJ2-7; D is possibly TRBD2 (5 bases). Trimming left V 6 bases short and J 5 bases short, with 14 bases between. The CDR3 consists of 13 residues. The germline CDR1 and CDR2 sequences are SEHNR and FQNEAQ (reference sequence). The CDR3 DNA follows: TGTGCCAGCAGGCCGGGAATGTGGGACGAGCAGTACTTC. Its protein is CASRPGMWDEQYF. Filled out from reference TRBV7-9 and TRBJ2-7, the complete variable domain reads DTGVSQNPRHKITKRGQNVTFRCDPISEHNRLYWYRQTLGQGPEFLTYFQNEAQLEKSRLLSDRFSAERPKGSFSTLEIQRTEQGDSAMYLCASRPGMWDEQYFGPGTRLTVT.

Many counts were recorded for this clonotype. The chain is built from TRBV5-1 and TRBJ1-2, with D unclear. This CDR3 contains 13 residues. V was cut by 1 base and J by 7 bases, with 11 bases left in between. The germline V gene has CDR1 SGHRS and CDR2 YFSETQ. The CDR3 DNA reads TGCGCCAGCAGCTTGACAGACGTTCGTGGCTACACCTTC. Residues: CASSLTDVRGYTF.

This chain connects TRBV4-1 to TRBJ2-1; TRBD2 might be the D (5 bases). V was trimmed by 5 bases and J by 0 bases, leaving 14 bases between them. Germline V gene data show CDR1 as MGHRA and CDR2 as YSYEKL. The length of the CDR3 is 16 residues. The CDR3 nucleotides read TGCGCCAGCAGCAAGTCAAGGGAGATCTCCTACAATGAGCAGTTCTTC. It specifies CASSKSREISYNEQFF.

The chain employs TRBV6-5 and TRBJ1-1; D is uncertain. Germline V gene lookup returns CDR1 MNHEY and CDR2 SVGAGI. This CDR3 region has 13 residues. Trimming took off 11 bases at V and 4 bases at J, with 17 bases between the two ends. The CDR3 spells CAAFHDATTEAFF. The CDR3 region has the DNA TGTGCCGCGTTCCACGATGCAACCACTGAAGCTTTCTTT.

The chain links TRBV29-1 to TRBJ2-7, with TRBD1 as a possible D gene (8 bases). From germline, CDR1 is SQVTM and CDR2 ANQGSEA. V gave up 7 bases and J gave up 4 bases, with 20 bases separating them. The CDR3 is 14 residues long. CDR3 loop: CSASGAGGDYEQYF. The CDR3 DNA is TGCAGCGCCAGCGGGGCAGGGGGCGATTACGAGCAGTACTTC.

This chain links TRBV4-3 with TRBJ2-7, with 11 bases aligning to TRBD2. Per germline, CDR1 LGHNA and CDR2 YSLEER. J gave up 7 bases and V 4 bases, and 12 bases lay outside the gene matches. CDR3 length equals 16 residues. The CDR3, as DNA: TGCGCCAGCAGCCCAAGGTTAGCGGGAGGGCCCTGGGAGCAGTACTTC. Its translation: CASSPRLAGGPWEQYF.

This clonotype was seen a few times. V usage is TRBV2 and J usage is TRBJ2-1, with no clear D. CDR1 SNHLY and CDR2 FYNNEI come from the germline V gene. V shed 8 bases and J shed 8 bases, with 10 bases lying between them. CDR3 length: 11 residues. The DNA for the CDR3 is TGTGCCAGCGGAAGGACCTATGAGCAGTTCTTC. It encodes CASGRTYEQFF.

J is TRBJ2-4 and V is TRBV21-1; the table assigns TRBD2, which was not confirmed against the DNA. TRBV21-1 is given as a pseudogene. The CDR3 extends over 17 amino acids. In DNA, the CDR3 is TGTGCCAGCAGCAAAGGACTAGCGGGAGGAGGCCAAAACATTCAGTACTTC. Protein sequence: CASSKGLAGGGQNIQYF.

This clonotype was detected a few times. The chain combines TRBV3-1 with TRBJ1-2; D remains unclear. Trimming removed 4 bases from V and 4 bases from J, with 19 bases in between. The CDR3 has 16 amino acids. Germline lookup yields CDR1 LGHDT and CDR2 YNNKEL (reference sequence). CDR3 sequence: CASSRRTVNFFYGYTF. The CDR3 bases are TGTGCCAGCAGCCGGAGGACGGTTAACTTTTTCTATGGCTACACCTTC.

This chain joins TRBV2 and TRBJ1-6; a possible D gene is TRBD1 (6 bases). The CDR3 runs to 14 residues. Germline V gene sequence: CDR1 SNHLY, CDR2 FYNNEI. Trimming shortened V by 9 bases and J by 8 bases, and 17 bases separated the two germline ends. The CDR3 here is CASRPGAGDSPLHF. As DNA, the CDR3 is TGTGCCAGTCGGCCGGGGGCAGGAGATTCACCCCTCCACTTT.

This clonotype occurred a few times. This rearrangement joins TRBV20-1 to TRBJ2-1, with TRBD1 matching 10 bases. The CDR3 totals 14 residues. Trimming at V came to 5 bases and at J to 6 bases, leaving 7 bases not matched to a gene. The germline CDR1 and CDR2 sequences are DFQATT and SNEGSKA (reference sequence). CDR3 bases: TGCAGTGCTCTTCGGGACAGGGGTGGCAATGAGCAGTTCTTC. Residues: CSALRDRGGNEQFF.

V usage is TRBV10-3 and J usage is TRBJ2-7; the D is unclear. V lost 3 bases and J lost 3, with 9 bases in between. The CDR3 loop spans 13 amino acids. Germline CDR1 reads ENHRY; CDR2 reads SYGVKD. The CDR3 nucleotides read TGTGCCATCAGTGATACAACAAACTACGAGCAGTACTTC. Translating it yields CAISDTTNYEQYF.

V is TRBV11-2 and J is TRBJ1-1; D is possibly TRBD1 (5 bases). The CDR3 runs 15 residues. Germline CDR1 reads SGHAT; CDR2 reads FQNNGV. Trimming took 5 bases from V and 0 from J, leaving 13 bases between them. The CDR3 reads CASSRRQPMNTEAFF. In DNA, the CDR3 is TGTGCCAGCAGCCGTCGACAGCCTATGAACACTGAAGCTTTCTTT.

V gene TRBV19 combines with J gene TRBJ2-1, with D possibly matching TRBD2 (7 bases). Germline loops: CDR1 LNHDA, CDR2 SQIVND (reference sequence). The CDR3 extends over 14 amino acids. Trimming shortened V by 7 bases and J by 5 bases, and 15 bases separated the two germline ends. The CDR3 reads CASIGDGGHNEQFF. CDR3 DNA: TGTGCCAGTATAGGAGACGGGGGGCACAATGAGCAGTTCTTC. Complete variable domain (other parts from reference TRBV19 and TRBJ2-1): DGGITQSPKYLFRKEGQNVTLSCEQNLNHDAMYWYRQDPGQGLRLIYYSQIVNDFQKGDIAEGYSVSREKKESFPLTVTSAQKNPTAFYLCASIGDGGHNEQFFGPGTRLTVL.